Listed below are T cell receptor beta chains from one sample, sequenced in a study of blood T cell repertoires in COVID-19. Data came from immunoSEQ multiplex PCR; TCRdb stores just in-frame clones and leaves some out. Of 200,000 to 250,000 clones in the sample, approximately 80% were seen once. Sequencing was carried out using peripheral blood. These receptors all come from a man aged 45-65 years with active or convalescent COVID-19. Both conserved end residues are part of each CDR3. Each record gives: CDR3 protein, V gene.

CDR3: CASSRQGIGEKLFF; V: TRBV6-5
CDR3: CASSSGRETQYF; V: TRBV12-3/TRBV12-4
CDR3: CATSGPGSGNTIYF; V: TRBV15
CDR3: CASSYRDRPNQPQHF; V: TRBV5-6
CDR3: CASEETGGATGYTF; V: TRBV28
CDR3: CASSPGTGAGRYGYTF; V: TRBV5-1
CDR3: CSARDRTEAFF; V: TRBV20-1
CDR3: CASSQEEVGGLGAFF; V: TRBV3-1/TRBV3-2
CDR3: CASSVLPGTSGGGELFF; V: TRBV9
CDR3: CASSGLRETEAFF; V: TRBV14
CDR3: CASSVAPGQRNYGYTF; V: TRBV5-1
CDR3: CASSQDFGGHNSPLHF; V: TRBV4-3
CDR3: CASSPPGGVKGADTQYF; V: TRBV5-8
CDR3: CATRTSQSSYNEQFF; V: TRBV2
CDR3: CASSVGTGVGTQYF; V: TRBV5-5
CDR3: CASSAGLAGAYEQYF; V: TRBV7-9
CDR3: CASSERGSGNQPQHF; V: TRBV27
CDR3: CASSLASGQETQYF; V: TRBV7-9
CDR3: CASSPDYTQYF; V: TRBV18
CDR3: CASSPSGGFGEAFF; V: TRBV3-1/TRBV3-2
CDR3: CASSTGTRSKNIQYF; V: TRBV19
CDR3: CASSGYVTTGCSGANVLTF; V: TRBV10-1
CDR3: CASSTTGGGQPQHF; V: TRBV27
CDR3: CASSLVPENTEAFF; V: TRBV7-8
CDR3: CASSARSTETQYF; V: TRBV9
CDR3: CASSLDPGFGQPQHF; V: TRBV5-1
CDR3: CASSNTGPSPLHF; V: TRBV6-5
CDR3: CASRSGNSPLHF; V: TRBV6-6
CDR3: CASSPPPGGYTF; V: TRBV6-5
CDR3: CASSRATGWYGYTF; V: TRBV6-2/TRBV6-3
CDR3: CASSPRRDILYNEQFF; V: TRBV9
CDR3: CASVDYYGYTF; V: TRBV2
CDR3: CASSKGSKTSGSSGKNIQYF; V: TRBV21-1
CDR3: CALGGAGFEQFF; V: TRBV7-9
CDR3: CASRRTGSDYGYTF; V: TRBV28
CDR3: CASSSIAGSSYNEQFF; V: TRBV7-9
CDR3: CASSQDQVSEQYF; V: TRBV3-1/TRBV3-2
CDR3: CASSEGQGNYGYTF; V: TRBV3-1/TRBV3-2
CDR3: CASSIGDSGDTQYF; V: TRBV5-1
CDR3: CASSAGTGTYTGELFF; V: TRBV19
CDR3: CASSLVPSGEQFF; V: TRBV11-2
CDR3: CASSQRFSGNTIYF; V: TRBV6-5
CDR3: CASSIEDSRYEQYF; V: TRBV19
CDR3: CASSRGQSRRAFF; V: TRBV5-4
CDR3: CASSVGQGRYYGYTF; V: TRBV9
CDR3: CASTGGADNEQFF; V: TRBV7-9
CDR3: CASSRSSAHTGELFF; V: TRBV11-2
CDR3: CATSLGTDLNTEAFF; V: TRBV15
CDR3: CASSFLRENIQYF; V: TRBV28
CDR3: CASSQGLAGDEQFF; V: TRBV18
CDR3: CASSSPGGLLSEQYF; V: TRBV5-6
CDR3: CASSPQWGGSRSEQFF; V: TRBV28
CDR3: CASSEEPYGYTF; V: TRBV25-1
CDR3: CASSLRVKSYEQYF; V: TRBV27
CDR3: CASSRTSGSAYEQYF; V: TRBV19
CDR3: CASSPLTGVTGELFF; V: TRBV7-8
CDR3: CASSLKGQGYGYTF; V: TRBV27
CDR3: CASSIGTSRGADTQYF; V: TRBV7-2
CDR3: CASSHPGQTSGANVLTF; V: TRBV4-3
CDR3: CASSRTSGIAGGLGELFF; V: TRBV18